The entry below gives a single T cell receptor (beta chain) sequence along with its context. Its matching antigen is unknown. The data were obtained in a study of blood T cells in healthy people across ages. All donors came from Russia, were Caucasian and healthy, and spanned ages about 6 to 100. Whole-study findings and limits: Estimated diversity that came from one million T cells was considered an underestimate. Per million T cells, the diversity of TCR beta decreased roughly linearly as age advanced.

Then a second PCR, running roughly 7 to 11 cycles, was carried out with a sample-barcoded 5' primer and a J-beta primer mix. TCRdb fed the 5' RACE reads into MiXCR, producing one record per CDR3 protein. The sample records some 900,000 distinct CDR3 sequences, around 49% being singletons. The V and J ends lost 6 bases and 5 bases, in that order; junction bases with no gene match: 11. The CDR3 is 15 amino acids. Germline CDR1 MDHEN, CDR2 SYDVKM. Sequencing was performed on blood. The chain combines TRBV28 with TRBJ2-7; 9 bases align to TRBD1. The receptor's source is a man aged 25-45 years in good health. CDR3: CASRLAGTGFHEQYF. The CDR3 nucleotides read TGTGCCAGCAGGCTTGCGGGGACAGGGTTCCACGAGCAGTACTTC.